These 25 T cell receptor beta chains share one sample of origin, sequenced in a study of control samples from healthy donors and cancer patients. Using immunoSEQ multiplex PCR, the repertoire was profiled, and TCRdb retains in-frame clones only, with some absent. Of about 75,000 clones in the sample, 85% to 95% are singletons; the top ten hold approximately 6%. Sequenced: blood. The receptors shown here come from a middle-aged woman in good health.

This clone is a singleton in its sample. V and J are TRBV11-2 and TRBJ1-2, with D tentatively TRBD1 (6 bases). The V gene lost 5 bases and the J gene lost 8 bases, with 21 bases spanning the gap. The CDR3 is 15 amino acids. Per the germline V gene, CDR1 is SGHAT and CDR2 is FQNNGV. This chain's CDR3 is CASSPVGGRLRGYTF. CDR3 nucleotide sequence: TGTGCCAGCAGCCCAGTGGGGGGCAGGCTTCGGGGCTACACCTTC.

The chain uses TRBV24-1 and TRBJ2-2; the D call may be TRBD1 or TRBD2 (6 bases each). CDR3 length: 14 residues. Germline loops: CDR1 KGHDR, CDR2 SFDVKD. V was cut by 4 bases and J by 6 bases, with 11 bases left in between. As DNA, the CDR3 is TGTGCCACCAGTGACCGGAGGGGGGCCGGGGAGCTGTTTTTT. This encodes CATSDRRGAGELFF.

The chain recombines TRBV16 with TRBJ1-6; 7 bases fit TRBD1. V was clipped by 0 bases and J by 7 bases; unmatched bases: 9. Germline V gene sequence: CDR1 KGHSY, CDR2 FQNENV. This CDR3 has 17 residues. DNA of the CDR3: TGTGCCAGCAGCCAATCCGGTCGGGACAGCTTCAATTCACCCCTCCACTTT. Its translation: CASSQSGRDSFNSPLHF.

The rearrangement uses TRBV7-9 and TRBJ2-2, with 9 nucleotides matching TRBD1. The CDR3 extends over 15 amino acids. V lost 6 bases and J lost 3; bases outside the gene matches: 5. Germline-derived CDR1 and CDR2 are SEHNR and FQNEAQ (reference sequence). CDR3: CASRGDREDTGELFF. Here the CDR3 DNA reads TGTGCCAGCAGGGGGGACAGGGAAGACACCGGGGAGCTGTTTTTT. Complete variable domain (other parts from reference TRBV7-9 and TRBJ2-2): DTGVSQNPRHKITKRGQNVTFRCDPISEHNRLYWYRQTLGQGPEFLTYFQNEAQLEKSRLLSDRFSAERPKGSFSTLEIQRTEQGDSAMYLCASRGDREDTGELFFGEGSRLTVL.

The rearrangement links TRBV30 to TRBJ2-7, with 14 bases that match TRBD2. Losses at the gene ends were 3 bases for V and 5 bases for J; bases not matched to a gene: 12. The CDR3 runs 17 residues. Germline lookup yields CDR1 GTSNPN and CDR2 SVGIG (reference sequence). CDR3 residues: CAWRGLAGVWGLHEQYF. As DNA, the CDR3 is TGTGCCTGGAGGGGACTAGCGGGAGTCTGGGGTCTCCACGAGCAGTACTTC. Together with reference TRBV30 and TRBJ2-7, the CDR3 gives the full variable domain: SQTIHQWPATLVQPVGSPLSLECTVEGTSNPNLYWYRQAAGRGLQLLFYSVGIGQISSEVPQNLSASRPQDRQFILSSKKLLLSDSGFYLCAWRGLAGVWGLHEQYFGPGTRLTVT.

V is TRBV11-2 and J is TRBJ2-5, with 8 bases aligning to TRBD2. V lost 0 bases, J lost 5 bases, and 5 bases stayed unmatched. Per the germline V gene, CDR1 is SGHAT and CDR2 is FQNNGV. The CDR3 consists of 15 residues. CDR3 region: CASSLERGGWETQYF. The CDR3 DNA follows: TGTGCCAGCAGCTTAGAACGGGGGGGTTGGGAGACCCAGTACTTC. The full variable domain, in which reference TRBV11-2 and TRBJ2-5 provide the parts outside the CDR3, is EAGVAQSPRYKIIEKRQSVAFWCNPISGHATLYWYQQILGQGPKLLIQFQNNGVVDDSQLPKDRFSAERLKGVDSTLKIQPAKLEDSAVYLCASSLERGGWETQYFGPGTRLLVL.

The rearrangement joins TRBV27 to TRBJ2-2; no definite D call. The germline V gene encodes CDR1 MNHEY and CDR2 SMNVEV (reference sequence). The CDR3 has 14 residues. The V and J ends lost 5 bases and 1 base respectively, with 8 bases between them. The CDR3, as DNA: TGTGCCAGCAGTAGACTCCAGAACACCGGGGAGCTGTTTTTT. Translating it yields CASSRLQNTGELFF.

The chain joins TRBV5-1 to TRBJ2-7, with TRBD1 identical over 12 bases. Losses at the gene ends were 2 bases for V and 6 bases for J; bases not matched to a gene: 9. This CDR3 is 16 amino acids long. The germline V gene encodes CDR1 SGHRS and CDR2 YFSETQ. In DNA form, the CDR3 reads TGCGCCAGCAGCTTTTTCGTCGGGACAGGGGGCTCCGAGCAGTACTTC. It codes for CASSFFVGTGGSEQYF.

This clone showed up just once. CDR3 loop: CATSDPGLGYNEQFF. CDR3 nucleotide sequence: TGTGCCACCAGTGACCCCGGACTGGGCTACAATGAGCAGTTCTTC. The chain uses TRBV24-1 and TRBJ2-1, with D perhaps TRBD2 (5 bases). The CDR3 is made up of 15 amino acids. Germline V CDR1 and CDR2: KGHDR, SFDVKD. V was trimmed by 4 bases and J by 3 bases, leaving 12 bases between them.

This chain connects TRBV7-2 to TRBJ2-5; TRBD1 is a possible D gene (5 bases). Looked up from germline, CDR1 is SGHTA and CDR2 is FQGNSA. V lost 8 bases and J 3 bases, leaving 19 bases between the germline ends. The CDR3 sequence is 15 residues long. DNA for the CDR3: TGTGCCAGCGGGGCTTGGACGGTCCGAGAAGAGACCCAGTACTTC. Protein: CASGAWTVREETQYF.

The CDR3 sequence is CASSLEGEGLEFF. For the CDR3, the DNA is TGCGCCAGCAGCTTGGAGGGCGAGGGCCTTGAGTTCTTC. V is TRBV5-1 and J is TRBJ2-1; tentatively, D is TRBD2 (5 bases). Germline V gene sequence: CDR1 SGHRS, CDR2 YFSETQ. V gave up 0 bases and J gave up 14 bases, with 15 bases separating them. This CDR3 is built from 13 residues.

V usage is TRBV7-2 and J usage is TRBJ1-6; TRBD1 aligns across 7 bases. CDR3 length equals 15 residues. From germline, CDR1 is SGHTA and CDR2 FQGNSA. V lost 2 bases and J lost 10; bases outside the gene matches: 8. Here the CDR3 DNA reads TGTGCCAGCAGCTTATCAGGGGGGAGAATCTCACCCCTCCACTTT. Its translation is CASSLSGGRISPLHF.

The V and J genes are TRBV5-6 and TRBJ1-2; 7 bases are shared with TRBD1. The CDR3 sequence is 14 residues long. Germline V CDR1 and CDR2: SGHDT, YYEEEE. After removal of 7 bases from V and 2 bases from J, the junction contained 8 bases not matched to a gene. The CDR3 sequence: CASLTGARNYGYTF. The DNA for the CDR3 is TGTGCCAGCCTTACAGGGGCGAGAAACTATGGCTACACCTTC.

This clone was recorded once. In DNA, the CDR3 is TGTGCCAGCAGCTTGTCCCTCTCCTCCTACGAGCAGTACTTC. Translated, it gives CASSLSLSSYEQYF. The chain couples TRBV5-6 to TRBJ2-7; D is unclear. Trimming took 1 base from V and 0 from J, leaving 8 bases between them. The CDR3 is 14 residues long. Germline V lookup: CDR1 SGHDT, CDR2 YYEEEE.

The chain links TRBV5-1 to TRBJ1-2, with D unclear. CDR3 length equals 13 residues. Germline CDR1 reads SGHRS; CDR2 reads YFSETQ. Trimming stripped 3 bases from V and 2 bases from J, with 8 bases between. CDR3 protein: CASSSAHNYGYTF. The CDR3 region has the DNA TGCGCCAGCAGCTCGGCCCACAACTATGGCTACACCTTC.

CDR3 loop: CSVGGHTEAFF. In DNA form, the CDR3 reads TGCAGCGTTGGGGGACACACTGAAGCTTTCTTT. The V and J genes are TRBV29-1 and TRBJ1-1; perhaps TRBD1 as D (5 bases). Trimming shortened V by 4 bases and J by 3 bases, and 6 bases separated the two germline ends. The CDR3 spans 11 residues. Germline CDR1 and CDR2: SQVTM and ANQGSEA.

The chain joins TRBV6-6 to TRBJ1-2; D unresolved. The CDR3 is made up of 11 amino acids. V lost 5 bases to trimming and J lost 5 bases, with 6 bases between them. Germline loops: CDR1 MNHNY, CDR2 SVGAGI (reference sequence). CDR3 sequence: CASSPAYGYTF. For the CDR3, the DNA is TGTGCCAGCAGTCCAGCATATGGCTACACCTTC.

The V gene is TRBV5-1, the J gene TRBJ2-2; D unresolved. The germline V and J ends were trimmed by 1 base and 0 bases, with 10 bases remaining between them. CDR3 length: 16 residues. The germline gives CDR1 SGHRS, CDR2 YFSETQ. The CDR3 spells CASSLSVRANTGELFF. The CDR3 region has the DNA TGCGCCAGCAGCTTGAGTGTCCGAGCGAACACCGGGGAGCTGTTTTTT.

The rearrangement links TRBV7-8 to TRBJ2-2; weak D call: TRBD2 (6 bases). Looked up from germline, CDR1 is SGHVS and CDR2 is FQNEAQ. With 5 bases removed from V and 8 bases from J, the gap between germline ends came to 21 bases. There are 16 residues in the CDR3. The CDR3 protein is CASSAFRDSKTGELFF. The CDR3 nucleotides read TGTGCCAGCAGCGCATTCCGGGACTCAAAGACGGGGGAGCTGTTTTTT.

In DNA, the CDR3 is TGTGCCAGTAGTCCTGGGGGGACGCATTACAATGAGCAGTTCTTC. This gives the protein CASSPGGTHYNEQFF. The V gene is TRBV19, the J gene TRBJ2-1, with D possibly TRBD2 on 6 matching bases. CDR1 LNHDA and CDR2 SQIVND come from the germline V gene (reference sequence). V was clipped by 5 bases and J by 4 bases, with 15 bases between them. CDR3 length: 15 amino acids.

This CDR3 is CASSGAGSSYEQYF. In nucleotides, the CDR3 is TGTGCCAGCAGCGGAGCGGGATCCTCCTACGAGCAGTACTTC. This chain joins TRBV7-6 and TRBJ2-7, with 7 bases that match TRBD2. The CDR3 is 14 amino acids. Losses at the gene ends were 5 bases for V and 0 bases for J; bases not matched to a gene: 4. In germline, CDR1 is SGHVS, CDR2 FNYEAQ.

As for this clone: The same CDR3 is also encoded by other DNA sequences in this sample. This sequence joins TRBV19 and TRBJ1-5; possibly TRBD1 for D (5 bases). Germline V lookup: CDR1 LNHDA, CDR2 SQIVND (reference sequence). With 1 base removed from V and 7 bases from J, the gap between germline ends came to 11 bases. The CDR3 runs 14 residues. The CDR3 loop reads CASSIGQGGQPQHF. The CDR3 DNA reads TGTGCCAGTAGTATAGGCCAGGGTGGCCAGCCCCAGCATTTT.

This chain connects TRBV30 to TRBJ1-1, with 9 bases matching TRBD1. V lost 3 bases to trimming and J lost 7 bases; unmatched junction nucleotides: 6. The CDR3 is made up of 13 amino acids. CDR1 and CDR2 from the germline V gene are GTSNPN and SVGIG (reference sequence). Here the CDR3 reads CAWSPWTGVEAFF. The CDR3, as DNA: TGTGCCTGGAGCCCCTGGACAGGGGTTGAAGCTTTCTTT.

This chain joins TRBV5-1 and TRBJ1-1, with TRBD1 matching 11 bases. CDR1 SGHRS and CDR2 YFSETQ come from the germline V gene. The CDR3 is 16 residues long. J gave up 5 bases and V 4 bases, and 10 bases lay outside the gene matches. CDR3 DNA: TGCGCCAGCAGCCCTGGACAGGGGGCGTCGGGAACTGAAGCTTTCTTT. It encodes CASSPGQGASGTEAFF. Filled out from reference TRBV5-1 and TRBJ1-1, the complete variable domain reads KAGVTQTPRYLIKTRGQQVTLSCSPISGHRSVSWYQQTPGQGLQFLFEYFSETQRNKGNFPGRFSGRQFSNSRSEMNVSTLELGDSALYLCASSPGQGASGTEAFFGQGTRLTVV.

This clone showed up just once. The chain has TRBV6-5 and TRBJ2-2; D is unresolved. The CDR3 contains 14 residues. V gave up 2 bases and J gave up 1 base, with 5 bases separating them. Germline values: CDR1 MNHEY, CDR2 SVGAGI. The CDR3 protein is CASSYAQNTGELFF. The CDR3, as DNA: TGTGCCAGCAGTTACGCACAGAACACCGGGGAGCTGTTTTTT.